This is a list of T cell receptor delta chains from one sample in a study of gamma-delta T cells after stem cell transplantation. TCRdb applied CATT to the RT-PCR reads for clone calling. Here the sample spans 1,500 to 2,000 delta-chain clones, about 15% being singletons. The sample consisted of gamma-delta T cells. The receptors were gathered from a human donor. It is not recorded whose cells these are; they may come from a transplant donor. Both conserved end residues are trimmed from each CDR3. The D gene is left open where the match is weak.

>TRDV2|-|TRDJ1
ACDPISHGDPVKGRYTDKLI
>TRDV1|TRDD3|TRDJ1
ALGVLGLFSGGYPDKLI
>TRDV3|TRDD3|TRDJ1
ASGDSTPTGVMANTDKLI
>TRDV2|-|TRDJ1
ACDTVASGLVDTVDNLI
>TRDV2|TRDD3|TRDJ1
ACDPLLGETRYTDKLI
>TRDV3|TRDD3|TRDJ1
AFSAPGGYANRDKLI
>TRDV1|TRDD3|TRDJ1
ALGVIRPGQPYWGIQYTDKLI
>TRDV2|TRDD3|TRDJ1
ACDRLLGDTRADKLI
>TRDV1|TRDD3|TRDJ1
ALGEIWEAMDEDWGMGDKLI
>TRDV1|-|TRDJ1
ALGESYRPPNTDKLI
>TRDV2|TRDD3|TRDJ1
ACDTVAYTGDTDTDKLI
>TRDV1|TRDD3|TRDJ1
ALGGLTSPSYWGIRRTDKLI